This paragraph covers one T cell receptor (beta chain) sequence. Its antigen is not identified. Documented time point: patch test 2, 6 weeks after DPC sensitization. Treatment specified: therapeutic diphenylcyclopropenone sensitization with weekly scalp DPC. The study drew its donors from alopecia patients who were 18 to 70 years old and suitable for DPC. It was unfractionated whole blood from which total RNA was extracted. Within the library, unique molecular identifiers were attached to each individual cDNA molecule. TCRdb reprocessed the RACE reads via MiXCR and lists one record per CDR3 protein. The sample lists around 360,000 distinct CDR3 sequences; about 6% were seen once. The data are from a study of human T cells and chemical hapten exposure. Study results and limitations: Healthy individuals' immune responses may differ from those of donors, who had alopecia.

The CDR3 is made up of 15 amino acids. Germline V gene lookup returns CDR1 LNHDA and CDR2 SQIVND (reference sequence). The junction had 3 bases not matched to a gene; V was cut back by 2 bases and J by 5 bases. This clonotype was obtained from a woman under 30 with alopecia areata. Some clones in this sample may be carry-over from other donors' samples. The genes are TRBV19 and TRBJ2-1; TRBD2 matches at 10 bases. Material: whole blood, obtained in connection with sensitization to the hapten diphenylcyclopropenone (DPC). The CDR3 DNA sequence: TGTGCCAGTAGTATAAAGCGGGGGGGGCACAATGAGCAGTTCTTC. Its translation is CASSIKRGGHNEQFF.